Listed below are T cell receptor beta chains from one sample, sequenced in a study of blood T cell repertoires in COVID-19. The data were produced by immunoSEQ multiplex PCR, yet TCRdb's version contains in-frame clones alone and is incomplete. Among fewer than 90,000 clones listed, about 90% were seen once. The sequenced sample consisted of peripheral blood. The receptors originated from a woman older than 75 with active or convalescent COVID-19. Both conserved end residues are part of each CDR3. The D gene is left open where the match is weak. Size is omitted from some rows. Given values are once, few, many or a class for expanded clones.

v_gene	len	d_gene	abundance	j_gene	CDR3aa	CDR3nt
TRBV12-5	12	TRBD1	NA	TRBJ1-2	CASGTGAYGYTF	TGTGCTAGTGGAACAGGGGCTTATGGCTACACCTTC
TRBV15	14	NA	few	TRBJ1-3	CATSSMSSGNTIYF	TGTGCCACCAGCTCTATGAGCTCTGGAAACACCATATATTTT
TRBV2	13	TRBD2	NA	TRBJ2-1	CASNDGRVNEQFF	TGTGCCAGCAATGACGGGAGGGTTAATGAGCAGTTCTTC
TRBV11-2	14	TRBD2	NA	TRBJ2-5	CASSLASGAETQYF	TGTGCCAGCAGCTTGGCTAGCGGGGCGGAGACCCAGTACTTC
TRBV4-1	15	NA	once	TRBJ2-2	CASSQVLTNTGELFF	TGCGCCAGCAGCCAAGTACTTACGAACACCGGGGAGCTGTTTTTT
TRBV18	15	NA	NA	TRBJ1-2	CASSPRGHPNYGYTF	TGTGCCAGCTCACCAAGGGGACATCCTAACTATGGCTACACCTTC
TRBV18	15	TRBD1	NA	TRBJ2-7	CASSLRTGNSYEQYF	TGTGCCAGCTCACTTCGGACAGGGAACTCCTACGAGCAGTACTTC
TRBV5-1	14	TRBD1	NA	TRBJ1-4	CASSGQGTNEKLFF	TGCGCCAGCAGCGGACAGGGGACTAATGAAAAACTGTTTTTT
TRBV18	15	TRBD1	NA	TRBJ2-1	CASSPRRQGKNEQFF	TGTGCCAGCTCACCCAGACGACAGGGGAAAAATGAGCAGTTCTTC
TRBV6-5	14	NA	NA	TRBJ1-1	CASSSQVENTEAFF	TGTGCCAGCAGTTCACAGGTGGAGAACACTGAAGCTTTCTTT
TRBV9	16	NA	NA	TRBJ2-7	CASSVDGRESSYEQYF	TGTGCCAGCAGCGTAGATGGCAGGGAAAGCTCCTACGAGCAGTACTTC
TRBV24-1	12	NA	NA	TRBJ2-3	CATSESTDTQYF	TGTGCCACCAGTGAGTCTACAGATACGCAGTATTTT
TRBV5-4	16	TRBD2	NA	TRBJ2-1	CASSTGTSGVLNEQFF	TGTGCCAGCAGCACAGGGACTAGCGGGGTACTCAATGAGCAGTTCTTC
TRBV5-4	16	NA	NA	TRBJ2-4	CASSPLGGAAKNIQYF	TGTGCCAGCAGCCCATTAGGGGGTGCAGCCAAAAACATTCAGTACTTC
TRBV7-9	14	NA	NA	TRBJ1-4	CASSRGQPNEKLFF	TGTGCCAGCAGCCGAGGACAGCCTAATGAAAAACTGTTTTTT
TRBV11-2	15	NA	NA	TRBJ1-2	CASSRPEAESYGYTF	TGTGCCAGCAGCCGCCCTGAGGCAGAAAGCTATGGCTACACCTTC
TRBV24-1	16	TRBD2	NA	TRBJ2-3	CATSDGSGASTDTQYF	TGTGCCACCAGTGATGGGAGCGGGGCTAGCACAGATACGCAGTATTTT
TRBV14	14	NA	NA	TRBJ2-5	CASSQVGFQETQYF	TGTGCCAGCAGCCAAGTTGGCTTCCAGGAGACCCAGTACTTC
TRBV7-3	14	NA	NA	TRBJ1-3	CASSPTGSGNTIYF	TGTGCCAGCAGCCCAACAGGGTCTGGAAACACCATATATTTT
TRBV5-1	15	TRBD1	once	TRBJ2-1	CASSQGQGWGNEQFF	TGCGCCAGCAGCCAAGGACAGGGTTGGGGCAATGAGCAGTTCTTC
TRBV28	14	NA	NA	TRBJ2-7	CASIPGGPPYEQYF	TGTGCCAGCATCCCCGGTGGTCCCCCCTACGAGCAGTACTTC
TRBV4-3	13	NA	once	TRBJ2-5	CASSYRVSETQYF	TGCGCCAGCAGCTACAGGGTGTCAGAGACCCAGTACTTC
TRBV7-2	14	TRBD1	few	TRBJ1-1	CASSAQGVIGEAFF	TGTGCCAGCAGCGCACAGGGGGTGATAGGTGAAGCTTTCTTT
TRBV2	14	NA	once	TRBJ2-5	CASSASGTQETQYF	TGTGCCAGCAGCGCTTCCGGGACACAAGAGACCCAGTACTTC
TRBV18	14	TRBD1	NA	TRBJ1-2	CASSPGTGQYGYTF	TGTGCCAGCTCACCCGGGACAGGGCAGTATGGCTACACCTTC
TRBV19	16	TRBD2	once	TRBJ2-1	CASSSTLAESYNEQFF	TGTGCCAGTAGTTCAACACTAGCGGAATCCTACAATGAGCAGTTCTTC
TRBV6-2/TRBV6-3	13	TRBD1	once	TRBJ1-2	CASSPDRGNGYTF	TGTGCCAGCAGTCCCGACAGGGGAAATGGCTACACCTTC
TRBV12-1	19	NA	once	TRBJ2-2	CASSAELAGGPPNTGELFF	TGTGCCAGCAGCGCGGAACTAGCGGGGGGACCTCCGAACACCGGGGAGCTGTTTTTT
TRBV9	15	TRBD1	NA	TRBJ2-3	CASSVSRGNTDTQYF	TGTGCCAGCAGCGTAAGCAGGGGGAACACAGATACGCAGTATTTT
TRBV20-1	14	TRBD2	NA	TRBJ2-1	CSASSGGRYNEQFF	TGCAGTGCGAGTAGCGGGGGGCGGTACAATGAGCAGTTCTTC
TRBV11-2	14	NA	NA	TRBJ1-3	CATRSWGEGNTIYF	TGTGCCACCCGGAGCTGGGGGGAAGGAAACACCATATATTTT
TRBV7-7	15	TRBD1	NA	TRBJ2-2	CASSPGTGQIGELFF	TGTGCTAGCAGCCCCGGGACAGGTCAGATCGGGGAGCTGTTTTTT
TRBV5-1	14	TRBD1	NA	TRBJ1-1	CATATGGGGTEAFF	TGCGCCACTGCTACAGGGGGCGGCGGCACTGAAGCTTTCTTT
TRBV19	14	NA	NA	TRBJ1-5	CASRQEGSNQPQHF	TGTGCCAGTAGGCAGGAGGGCAGCAATCAGCCCCAGCATTTT
TRBV11-2	16	NA	NA	TRBJ1-2	CASSPGLGTGTDGYTF	TGTGCCAGCAGCCCCGGGTTAGGTACGGGTACCGATGGCTACACCTTC
TRBV6-5	13	NA	NA	TRBJ1-2	CASIPSRYYGYTF	TGTGCCAGCATCCCTAGCAGGTACTATGGCTACACCTTC
TRBV2	13	NA	NA	TRBJ2-5	CASSDLAPETQYF	TGTGCCAGCAGTGACTTAGCCCCAGAGACCCAGTACTTC
TRBV29-1	14	TRBD1	NA	TRBJ2-2	CSVLGQGNTGELFF	TGCAGCGTGTTAGGACAGGGTAACACCGGGGAGCTGTTTTTT
TRBV9	15	NA	NA	TRBJ1-4	CASSVTAGFGEKLFF	TGTGCCAGCAGCGTAACTGCAGGGTTTGGGGAAAAACTGTTTTTT
TRBV15	17	TRBD2	NA	TRBJ2-3	CATSFLRTSGAGDTQYF	TGTGCCACCAGCTTTCTAAGGACTAGCGGGGCGGGAGATACGCAGTATTTT
TRBV21-1	17	NA	NA	TRBJ2-4	CASSKEWDNLAKNIQYF	TGTGCCAGCAGCAAAGAATGGGACAATCTAGCCAAAAACATTCAGTACTTC
TRBV19	15	TRBD1	once	TRBJ2-5	CASSTLGQGRETQYF	TGTGCCAGTAGTACCTTGGGACAGGGTAGAGAGACCCAGTACTTC
TRBV6-5	15	NA	NA	TRBJ1-5	CASSRDIYSNQPQHF	TGTGCCAGCAGTCGGGACATCTATAGCAATCAGCCCCAGCATTTT
TRBV7-9	18	TRBD2	NA	TRBJ2-3	CASSPRGTSGGYTDTQYF	TGTGCCAGCAGCCCTAGGGGGACTAGCGGGGGGTACACAGATACGCAGTATTTT
TRBV6-2/TRBV6-3	14	NA	NA	TRBJ1-1	CASSSPGTHTEAFF	TGTGCCAGCAGTTCTCCCGGGACTCACACTGAAGCTTTCTTT